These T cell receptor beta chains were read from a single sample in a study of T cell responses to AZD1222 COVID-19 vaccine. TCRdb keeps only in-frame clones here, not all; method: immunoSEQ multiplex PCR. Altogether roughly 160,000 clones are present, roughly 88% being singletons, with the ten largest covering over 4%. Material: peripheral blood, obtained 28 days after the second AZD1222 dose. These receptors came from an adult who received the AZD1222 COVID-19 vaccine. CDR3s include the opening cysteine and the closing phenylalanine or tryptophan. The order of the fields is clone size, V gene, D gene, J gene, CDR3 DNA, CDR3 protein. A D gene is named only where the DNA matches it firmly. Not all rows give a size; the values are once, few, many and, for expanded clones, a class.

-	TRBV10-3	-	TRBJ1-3	TGTGCCATCAGGGGCAAACCCGAAACTGGAAACACCATATATTTT	CAIRGKPETGNTIYF
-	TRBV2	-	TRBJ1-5	TGTGCCAGCAGCCGGAGGGTTAGCAATCAGCCCCAGCATTTT	CASSRRVSNQPQHF
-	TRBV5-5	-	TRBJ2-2	TGTGCCAGCAGCTTGGAGTGGGCCGGGGAGCTGTTTTTT	CASSLEWAGELFF
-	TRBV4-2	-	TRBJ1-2	TGTGCCAGCAGCCAAGGGGAGACACCTCCTGGCTACACCTTC	CASSQGETPPGYTF
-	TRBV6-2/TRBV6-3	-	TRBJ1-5	TGTGCCAGCAGTGGGCGGGGCGGGAGTCCCCAGCATTTT	CASSGRGGSPQHF
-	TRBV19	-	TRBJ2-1	TGTGCCAGTAGTAACCCTGGGGGCCTCTCCTACAATGAGCAGTTCTTC	CASSNPGGLSYNEQFF
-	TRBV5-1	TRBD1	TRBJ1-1	TGCGCCAGCAGCTTGGGACAGGGAGGGGAAGCTTTCTTT	CASSLGQGGEAFF
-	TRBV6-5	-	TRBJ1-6	TGTGCCAGCAGTCTTTCCCCAGCACCGGATTCACCCCTCCACTTT	CASSLSPAPDSPLHF
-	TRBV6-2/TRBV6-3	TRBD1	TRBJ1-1	TGTGCCAGCAGTTATCGGACAGGGAGGGCTTTCTTT	CASSYRTGRAFF
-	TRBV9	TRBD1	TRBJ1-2	TGTGCCAGCAGCCCCCCCGGGACAGTATATGGCTACACCTTC	CASSPPGTVYGYTF
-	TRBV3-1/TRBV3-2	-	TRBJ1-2	TGTGCCAGCAGCCAGGGGACCAATGGCTACACCTTC	CASSQGTNGYTF
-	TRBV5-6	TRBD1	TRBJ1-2	TGTGCCAGCAGCCGGGACAGGGAGTGGTATGGCTACACCTTC	CASSRDREWYGYTF
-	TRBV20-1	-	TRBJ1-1	TGCAGTGCGTCCGAGAACACTGAAGCTTTCTTT	CSASENTEAFF
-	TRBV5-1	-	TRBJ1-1	TGCGCCAGCAGCTTGCGGGGGGGAGGCACTGAAGCTTTCTTT	CASSLRGGGTEAFF
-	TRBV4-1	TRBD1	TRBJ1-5	TGCGCCAGCAGCCAAGGGGCGCCCACAGGGGAGCCCCAGCATTTT	CASSQGAPTGEPQHF
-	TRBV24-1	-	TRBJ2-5	TGTGCCACCGAGGGGGACTCCTCCCAAGAGACCCAGTACTTC	CATEGDSSQETQYF
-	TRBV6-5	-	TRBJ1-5	TGTGCCAGCAGTTACGGCATACCAAGAAATCAGCCCCAGCATTTT	CASSYGIPRNQPQHF
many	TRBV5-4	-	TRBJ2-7	TGTGCCAGCAGCACAGGGATCTCCTACGAGCAGTACTTC	CASSTGISYEQYF
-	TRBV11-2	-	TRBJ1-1	TGTGCCAGCACCCCCGCGGGCCCCGGATCTGAAGCTTTCTTT	CASTPAGPGSEAFF
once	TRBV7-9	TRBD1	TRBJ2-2	TGTGCCAGCAGCACGACAGGGGAAGGGACCGGGGAGCTGTTTTTT	CASSTTGEGTGELFF
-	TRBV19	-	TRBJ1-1	TGTGCCAGTAGTATCAACGAGCGGACTGAAGCTTTCTTT	CASSINERTEAFF
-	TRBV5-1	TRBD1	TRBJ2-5	TGCGCCAGCAGCTTGAGTCAGGGGGCAGGGACCCAGTACTTC	CASSLSQGAGTQYF
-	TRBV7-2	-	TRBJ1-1	TGTGCCAGCAGCTTAGAAGGGCCAGGGTACACTGAAGCTTTCTTT	CASSLEGPGYTEAFF
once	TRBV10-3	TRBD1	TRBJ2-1	TGTGCCATCAGTGCCGAACAGGGGGCCTACAATGAGCAGTTCTTC	CAISAEQGAYNEQFF
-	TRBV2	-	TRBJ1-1	TGTACCGACAGGATCCTTGAAGCTTTCTTT	CTDRILEAFF
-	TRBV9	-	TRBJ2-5	TGTGCCAGCAGCGTATCCCCGGCGACCCTTTGGGAGACCCAGTACTTC	CASSVSPATLWETQYF
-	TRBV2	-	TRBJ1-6	TGTGCCAGCACTCTACAGGTTTCTTCCTATAATTCACCCCTCCACTTT	CASTLQVSSYNSPLHF
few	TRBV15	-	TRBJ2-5	TGTGCCACCAGCAGTGTTGGCGGGGAGACCCAGTACTTC	CATSSVGGETQYF
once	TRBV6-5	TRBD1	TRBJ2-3	TGTGCCAGCAGTTACACCGGACAGGCTGCCGGGACGCAGTATTTT	CASSYTGQAAGTQYF
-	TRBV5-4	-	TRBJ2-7	TGTGCCAGCAGGTCGTCCAGATTTTACGAGCAGTACTTC	CASRSSRFYEQYF
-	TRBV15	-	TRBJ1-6	TGTGCCACCAGCAGCGCTACTTCACCCCTCCACTTT	CATSSATSPLHF
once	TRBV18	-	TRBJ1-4	TGTGCCAGCTCACCCCGGATAGGCCAGAATGAAAAACTGTTTTTT	CASSPRIGQNEKLFF
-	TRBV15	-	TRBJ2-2	TGTGCCACCAGCAGAGATCTGAGGACGCACACCGGGGAGCTGTTTTTT	CATSRDLRTHTGELFF
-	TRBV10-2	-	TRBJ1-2	TGCGCCACCCCCTTTGAGCCGGGGAACTATGGCTACACCTTC	CATPFEPGNYGYTF
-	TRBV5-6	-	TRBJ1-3	TGTGCCAGCAGCTTCCCTGGAAACACCATATATTTT	CASSFPGNTIYF
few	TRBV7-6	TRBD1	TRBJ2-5	TGTGCCAGCAGCCGTTCCGCAGGGGGCGCCGGGGAGACCCAGTACTTC	CASSRSAGGAGETQYF
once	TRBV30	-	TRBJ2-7	TGTGCCTGGAGTGCAAATCCCGAACTCTACGAGCAGTACTTC	CAWSANPELYEQYF
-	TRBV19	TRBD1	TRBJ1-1	TGTGCCAGTAGTATCTTTGCAGGGGGCCCTGAAGCTTTCTTT	CASSIFAGGPEAFF
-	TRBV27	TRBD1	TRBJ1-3	TGTGCCAGCAGTTTGAGACAGGGAGAAGGAAACACCATATATTTT	CASSLRQGEGNTIYF
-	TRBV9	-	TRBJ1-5	TGTGCCAGCAGCGTAGGAGGGGCGCCTGGACAGCCCCAGCATTTT	CASSVGGAPGQPQHF
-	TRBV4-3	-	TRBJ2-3	TGCGCCAGCAGCCAAGACAGGACGAGTACGCAGTATTTT	CASSQDRTSTQYF
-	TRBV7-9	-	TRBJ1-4	TGTGCCAGCAGCTCCAGTGGGACATTGTCCGATACCGATGAAAAACTGTTTTTT	CASSSSGTLSDTDEKLFF
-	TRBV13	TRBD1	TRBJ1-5	TGTGCCAGCAGCGCCGGGACAGACCGAAATCAGCCCCAGCATTTT	CASSAGTDRNQPQHF
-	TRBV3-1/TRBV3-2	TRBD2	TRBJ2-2	TGTGCCAGCAGCCAAGGGCTAGCGGGGGTTAGCACCGGGGAGCTGTTTTTT	CASSQGLAGVSTGELFF
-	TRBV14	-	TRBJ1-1	TGTGCCAGCAGCGAGGATGGGCGACGGAGAGGAGCTTTCTTT	CASSEDGRRRGAFF
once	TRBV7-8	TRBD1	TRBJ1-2	TGTGCCAGCAGCTCGTACTCACAGGGGAACTATGGCTACACCTTC	CASSSYSQGNYGYTF
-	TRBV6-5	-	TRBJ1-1	TGTGCCAGCAGTTACACGGGGGGCAACACTGAAGCTTTCTTT	CASSYTGGNTEAFF
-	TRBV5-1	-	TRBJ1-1	TGCGCCACCCCGACAGGAGTTCGGAACACTGAAGCTTTCTTT	CATPTGVRNTEAFF
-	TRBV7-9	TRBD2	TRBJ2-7	TGTGCCAGCAGCCGCATCGGGAGGCAACTGAACTACGAGCAGTACTTC	CASSRIGRQLNYEQYF
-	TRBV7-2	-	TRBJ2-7	TGTGCCAGCAGCTTAGGTGGGGCACTCTCCTACGAGCAGTACTTC	CASSLGGALSYEQYF
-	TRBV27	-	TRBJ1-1	TGTGCCAGCAGTTTAGGGGCGATGAACACTGAAGCTTTCTTT	CASSLGAMNTEAFF
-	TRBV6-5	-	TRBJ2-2	TGTGCCAGCAGGACAGGGAACACCGGGGAGCTGTTTTTT	CASRTGNTGELFF
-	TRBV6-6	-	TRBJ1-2	TGTGCCAGCAGTTACGGGTCCGGTGGCTACACCTTC	CASSYGSGGYTF
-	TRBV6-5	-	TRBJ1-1	TGTGCCAGCAGCGCCACACGGATGAACACTGAAGCTTTCTTT	CASSATRMNTEAFF
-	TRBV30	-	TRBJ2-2	TGTGCCTGGAGTAACAGGGTATACGGGGAGCTGTTTTTT	CAWSNRVYGELFF